This T cell receptor (beta chain) was sequenced for a study of T-cell reconstitution after alpha-beta-depleted transplantation in children. Unique molecular identifiers were used to barcode this TCRbeta library. TCRdb recomputed calls from the PCR reads with MiXCR, one row per CDR3 protein. This table holds 600,000 to 700,000 distinct CDR3 sequences, roughly 13% found once. This clonotype was detected a few times. Its antigen is not known. Overall study findings and caveats: Newly produced T cells mostly provided counts and TCRbeta diversity after one year, as hyperexpanded clones declined. The origin of high day-60 TCRbeta diversity in some patients lay in surviving recipient T cells and thymic progenitors. About two months after transplant, alpha-beta T cells reportedly came from several hundred expanded graft clones.

This sample comprised PBMCs, obtained before TCRalphabeta/CD19-depleted stem cell transplant. The TCR comes from a girl aged 2-10 years with congenital amegakaryocytic thrombocytopenia, due to receive a stem cell transplant.

CDR3 in DNA: TGTGCCAGCAGAAGAGGACCGCATGAGCAGTTCTTC. Encoded protein: CASRRGPHEQFF. V is TRBV27 and J is TRBJ2-1, with D hard to call. Trimming removed 6 bases from V and 8 bases from J, with 11 bases in between. CDR3 length equals 12 residues. Germline lookup yields CDR1 MNHEY and CDR2 SMNVEV (reference sequence).